This T cell receptor beta chain derives from a study of cytomegalovirus exposure and HLA in healthy donors. Donors showed nominal health when sampled, although they likely had unrecorded immune exposures. Findings and caveats of the study: Later work found that TCR association rates differed between HLA loci; DRB1 had the most and HLA-C the fewest. The study listed 164 cytomegalovirus-associated TCR beta chains. Reported performance of the classifier showed diagnosis of cytomegalovirus status with high specificity and sensitivity.

The study ran its PCR with 60 Vbeta and 13 Jbeta primers. The data were produced by immunoSEQ multiplex PCR, yet TCRdb's version contains in-frame clones alone and is incomplete. The data show roughly 110,000 clones, about 72% seen once. V was clipped by 0 bases and J by 1 base; unmatched bases: 8. Germline assignment: CDR1 LGHNA and CDR2 YSLEER. The CDR3 runs 17 residues. About this clone itself: Antigen unknown. This sample also contains other DNA sequences that code for the same CDR3.

What was sequenced was PBMCs. The source of this sequence is a man between 18 and 29 years old in good health and CMV-seronegative. The chain links TRBV4-3 to TRBJ1-2, with TRBD1 matching over 7 bases. In DNA form, the CDR3 reads TGCGCCAGCAGCCAAGAAGTATCACAGGGGTATAACTATGGCTACACCTTC. Its translation is CASSQEVSQGYNYGYTF.